These T cell receptor beta chains were read from a single sample in a study of PD-L1 blockade in urothelial cancer. Generated by immunoSEQ multiplex PCR, the TCRdb table keeps only in-frame clones and is missing some. The data contain around 43,000 clones, about 88% of them singletons. The sequenced sample was PBMCs, obtained around atezolizumab (anti-PD-L1) treatment. These receptor sequences come from a donor at least 40 years old with urothelial cancer. Both conserved end residues are part of each CDR3. The D gene is left open where the match is weak. Some rows have no size entry. The others give once, few or many, or a class for an expanded clone.

D: .
size: .
V: TRBV29-1
J: TRBJ1-2
DNA: TGCAGCGTTGAAGATCGGGCCAGGGGAGATGGCTACACCTTC
CDR3: CSVEDRARGDGYTF

D: TRBD2
size: once
V: TRBV7-2
J: TRBJ2-3
DNA: TGTGCCAGCAGCCCACGGACTAGCAGCACAGATACGCAGTATTTT
CDR3: CASSPRTSSTDTQYF

D: .
size: .
V: TRBV7-2
J: TRBJ1-1
DNA: TGTGCCAGCAGCTCCCCAACAAAGAGGGCTGAAGCTTTCTTT
CDR3: CASSSPTKRAEAFF

D: .
size: .
V: TRBV5-1
J: TRBJ2-7
DNA: TGCGCCAGCAGCTCCCGGGGTTGGGGAAAGCAGTACTTC
CDR3: CASSSRGWGKQYF

D: .
size: few
V: TRBV9
J: TRBJ1-2
DNA: TGTGCCAGCAGCTGGAGGGGACTGTCCTATGGCTACACCTTC
CDR3: CASSWRGLSYGYTF

D: TRBD2
size: .
V: TRBV9
J: TRBJ2-4
DNA: TGTGCCAGCAGCGTAGGGCTCCGGGACTATAACATTCAGTACTTC
CDR3: CASSVGLRDYNIQYF

D: .
size: .
V: TRBV27
J: TRBJ2-6
DNA: TGTGCCAGCAGTTTTCGTGGGGCCAACGTCCTGACTTTC
CDR3: CASSFRGANVLTF

D: TRBD1
size: once
V: TRBV5-1
J: TRBJ2-1
DNA: TGCGCCAGCAGCACCCGACAGGGGTCCCTCTACTTAGGTGAGCAGTTCTTC
CDR3: CASSTRQGSLYLGEQFF

D: TRBD1
size: .
V: TRBV4-1
J: TRBJ1-5
DNA: TGCGCCAGCAGCCAAGAGGACAGGGCTTATCAGCCCCAGCATTTT
CDR3: CASSQEDRAYQPQHF

D: TRBD2
size: .
V: TRBV11-2
J: TRBJ2-2
DNA: TGTGCCAGCAGCTCCCCCCTAGCGGGAGGGCTAACCGGGGAGCTGTTTTTT
CDR3: CASSSPLAGGLTGELFF

D: .
size: .
V: TRBV5-1
J: TRBJ2-3
DNA: TGCGCCAGCAGCCCGGGACATACTAGCACAGATACGCAGTATTTT
CDR3: CASSPGHTSTDTQYF

D: .
size: .
V: TRBV7-2
J: TRBJ1-2
DNA: TGTGCCAGCAGCTTCTCAAGGACAACACCTAACTATGGCTACACCTTC
CDR3: CASSFSRTTPNYGYTF

D: TRBD2
size: .
V: TRBV28
J: TRBJ2-5
DNA: TGTGCCAGCGGCGGGGGAGTCCTAGGAGAGACCCAGTACTTC
CDR3: CASGGGVLGETQYF

D: TRBD2
size: .
V: TRBV7-3
J: TRBJ2-4
DNA: TGTGCCAGCAGCTTGGGGACTAGCGGGAGTGTGGCGTACTTC
CDR3: CASSLGTSGSVAYF

D: .
size: .
V: TRBV5-5
J: TRBJ2-6
DNA: TGTGCCAGCAGCGTCGGACAGTCAACGGCCAACGTCCTGACTTTC
CDR3: CASSVGQSTANVLTF

D: TRBD2
size: .
V: TRBV7-3
J: TRBJ2-3
DNA: TGTGCCAGCAGCTTAGGGACTAGCCGCCATACGCAGTATTTT
CDR3: CASSLGTSRHTQYF

D: TRBD2
size: .
V: TRBV7-6
J: TRBJ2-3
DNA: TGTGCCAGCAGCTTAGGTGCGGCGGGGGGGCTTCCCACAGATACGCAGTATTTT
CDR3: CASSLGAAGGLPTDTQYF

D: .
size: .
V: TRBV11-3
J: TRBJ2-3
DNA: TGTGCCAGCAGCTTAGCTGGCTTTACGCAGTATTTT
CDR3: CASSLAGFTQYF

D: TRBD1
size: .
V: TRBV28
J: TRBJ2-7
DNA: TGTGCCAGCAGGATCACAGGGGGCTACGAGCAGTACTTC
CDR3: CASRITGGYEQYF

D: .
size: .
V: TRBV7-3
J: TRBJ2-4
DNA: TGTGCCAGCAGCTCCCCAGGACTACCTCAGTACTTC
CDR3: CASSSPGLPQYF

D: TRBD1
size: .
V: TRBV2
J: TRBJ2-5
DNA: TGTGCCAGCAGGGGGCCTCTACAGGGGGATGGGGAGACCCAGTACTTC
CDR3: CASRGPLQGDGETQYF

D: .
size: .
V: TRBV5-4
J: TRBJ2-2
DNA: TGTGCCAGCAGCTTGGACGGGAACACCGGGGAGCTGTTTTTT
CDR3: CASSLDGNTGELFF

D: .
size: .
V: TRBV18
J: TRBJ1-2
DNA: TGTGCCAGCTCACCGGACACCCTAGGTGGCTACACCTTC
CDR3: CASSPDTLGGYTF

D: .
size: .
V: TRBV6-5
J: TRBJ2-7
DNA: TGTGCCAGCAGTTACTCGGAGGGTACCTACGAGCAGTACTTC
CDR3: CASSYSEGTYEQYF

D: TRBD1
size: once
V: TRBV11-2
J: TRBJ1-2
DNA: TGTGCCAGCAGCTTAGCGGGGACAGAATTGTATGGCTACACCTTC
CDR3: CASSLAGTELYGYTF

D: TRBD2
size: .
V: TRBV7-3
J: TRBJ2-2
DNA: TGTGCCAGCAGCCCCGGGGGGGGGTCCGCCGGGGAGCTGTTTTTT
CDR3: CASSPGGGSAGELFF

D: .
size: .
V: TRBV18
J: TRBJ2-3
DNA: TGTGCCAGCTCACCCACTCTTGAGGATACGCAGTATTTT
CDR3: CASSPTLEDTQYF

D: TRBD1
size: .
V: TRBV9
J: TRBJ1-4
DNA: TGTGCCAGCAGCGTAGGGGACAGACACAATGAAAAACTGTTTTTT
CDR3: CASSVGDRHNEKLFF

D: TRBD2
size: .
V: TRBV7-6
J: TRBJ2-5
DNA: TGTGCCAGCAGCTCGGCTAGCGGGCGCCAAGAGACCCAGTACTTC
CDR3: CASSSASGRQETQYF

D: TRBD1
size: .
V: TRBV28
J: TRBJ2-7
DNA: TGTGCCAGCAGCCCCCTTCCGGGGACAGGGGGGGGCGAGCAGTACTTC
CDR3: CASSPLPGTGGGEQYF

D: .
size: few
V: TRBV7-2
J: TRBJ2-2
DNA: TGTGCCAGCAGCTTGGGAGCTAAAGAGCCTATTTTT
CDR3: CASSLGAKEPIF

D: .
size: .
V: TRBV7-2
J: TRBJ2-1
DNA: TGTGCCAGCAGCTTCGCAGGGACCTACAATGAGCAGTTCTTC
CDR3: CASSFAGTYNEQFF

D: .
size: .
V: TRBV30
J: TRBJ2-5
DNA: TGTGCCTGGAGCGGGGGTTGGGAGACCCAGTACTTC
CDR3: CAWSGGWETQYF

D: .
size: .
V: TRBV6-1
J: TRBJ1-3
DNA: TGTGCCAGCAAGGGGCCGCAATCTGGAAACACCATATATTTT
CDR3: CASKGPQSGNTIYF

D: .
size: .
V: TRBV21-1
J: TRBJ2-5
DNA: TGTGCCAGCAGCAAAGCGGGCCCGCGCTTGGAGACCCAGTACTTC
CDR3: CASSKAGPRLETQYF

D: .
size: .
V: TRBV6-6
J: TRBJ2-6
DNA: TGTGCCAGCAGTCCCACTCGGGCCAACGTCCTGACTTTC
CDR3: CASSPTRANVLTF

D: .
size: .
V: TRBV11-2
J: TRBJ2-5
DNA: TGTGCCAGCAGCAAGACGGCCGGCGGGACTGAGACCCAGTACTTC
CDR3: CASSKTAGGTETQYF

D: TRBD2
size: .
V: TRBV5-5
J: TRBJ2-5
DNA: TGTGCCAGCAGCTTGGGGGGACTAGCGGGATCTGAGACCCAGTACTTC
CDR3: CASSLGGLAGSETQYF

D: .
size: .
V: TRBV4-3
J: TRBJ1-3
DNA: TGCGCCAGCAGCCATCACCGGGGGGGGGATACTGGAAACACCATATATTTT
CDR3: CASSHHRGGDTGNTIYF

D: TRBD2
size: .
V: TRBV7-2
J: TRBJ2-7
DNA: TGTGCCAGCAGCTCAGCGGGAGGATCCGGCGAGCAGTACTTC
CDR3: CASSSAGGSGEQYF